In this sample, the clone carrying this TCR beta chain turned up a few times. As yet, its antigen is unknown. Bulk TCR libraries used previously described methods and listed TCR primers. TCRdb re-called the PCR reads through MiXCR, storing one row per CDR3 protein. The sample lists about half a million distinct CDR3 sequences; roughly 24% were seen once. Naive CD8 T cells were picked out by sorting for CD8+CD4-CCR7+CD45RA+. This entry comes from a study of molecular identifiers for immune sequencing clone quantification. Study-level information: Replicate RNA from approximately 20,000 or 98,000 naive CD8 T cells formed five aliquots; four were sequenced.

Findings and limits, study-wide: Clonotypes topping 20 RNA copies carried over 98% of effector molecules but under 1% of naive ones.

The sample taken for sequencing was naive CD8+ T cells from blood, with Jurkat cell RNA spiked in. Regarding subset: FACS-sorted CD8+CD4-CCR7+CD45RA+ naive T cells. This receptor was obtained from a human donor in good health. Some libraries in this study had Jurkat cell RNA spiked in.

The CDR3 protein is CATHYGEGTQYF. CDR3 nucleotides: TGCGCCACCCACTACGGGGAAGGTACGCAGTATTTT. The chain couples TRBV4-1 to TRBJ2-3; tentative D call: TRBD2 (5 bases). Germline V gene lookup returns CDR1 MGHRA and CDR2 YSYEKL. The CDR3 runs to 12 residues. The V and J ends lost 10 bases and 8 bases respectively, with 16 bases between them.